The clone carrying this T cell receptor (beta chain) was counted between two and nine times. V lost 1 base to trimming and J lost 4 bases, with 9 bases between them. The CDR3 totals 14 residues. Germline assignment: CDR1 SGHTA and CDR2 FQGNSA. This sample stems from a study of T cell repertoires in cytomegalovirus infection. TCRdb independently ran MiXCR on the reads; one entry per CDR3 protein. Seen here are 200,000 or so distinct CDR3 sequences, approximately 20% observed once, and the top ten hold around 3.1%. The V and J genes are TRBV7-2 and TRBJ2-3; D is uncertain. The TCR sequence derives from a human donor in good health (CMV status not recorded). Some clones in this sample may be carry-over from other donors' samples. Material for sequencing was PBMCs. CDR3 nucleotide sequence: TGTGCCAGCAGCTTAGTAGCTGCGGCAGATACGCAGTATTTT. It translates to CASSLVAAADTQYF. Full variable domain (outside the CDR3, taken from reference TRBV7-2 and TRBJ2-3): GAGVSQSPSNKVTEKGKDVELRCDPISGHTALYWYRQSLGQGLEFLIYFQGNSAPDKSGLPSDRFSAERTGGSVSTLTIQRTQQEDSAVYLCASSLVAAADTQYFGPGTRLTVL.